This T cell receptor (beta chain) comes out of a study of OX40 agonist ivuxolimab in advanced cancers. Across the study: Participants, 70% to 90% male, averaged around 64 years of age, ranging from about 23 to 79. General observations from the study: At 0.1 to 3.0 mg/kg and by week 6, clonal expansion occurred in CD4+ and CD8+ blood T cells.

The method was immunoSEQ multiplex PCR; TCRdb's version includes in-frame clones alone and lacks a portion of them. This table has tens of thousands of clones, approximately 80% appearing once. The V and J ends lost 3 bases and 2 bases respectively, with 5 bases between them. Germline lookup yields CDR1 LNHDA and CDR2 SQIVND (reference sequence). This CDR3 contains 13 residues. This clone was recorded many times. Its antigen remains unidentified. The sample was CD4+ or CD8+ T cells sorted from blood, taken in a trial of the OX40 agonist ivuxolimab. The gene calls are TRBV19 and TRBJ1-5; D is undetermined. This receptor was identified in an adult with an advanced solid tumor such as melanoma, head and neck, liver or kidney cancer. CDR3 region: CASSIDGNQPQHF. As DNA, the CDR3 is TGTGCCAGTAGTATCGACGGCAATCAGCCCCAGCATTTT.